This T cell receptor (beta chain) was observed in a study of regulatory T cells in long-lasting Graves disease. Time point given: persistent/refractory GD, antithyroid drugs over 5 years with positive TRAb. With RNA extracted from PBMCs as input, the TCR library was made. Relying on iRepertoire HTBI primers and Arm-PCR of CDR3 regions, the team built TCR beta libraries. TCRdb re-derived calls from the multiplex PCR reads in MiXCR, one entry per CDR3 protein. The data contain about 660,000 distinct CDR3 sequences, 30% of them singletons. Study-level results: Sharing of public clonotypes was greater in persistent patients (roughly 2,600) than in new patients (about 970).

Germline assignment: CDR1 LNHDA and CDR2 SQIVND (reference sequence). V was clipped by 6 bases and J by 7 bases, with 15 bases between them. The CDR3 covers 13 residues. Remarks on this clonotype: Its target is not known.

The receptor comes from a female donor with Graves disease. The chain carries TRBV19 and TRBJ1-2; a weak D match, TRBD1 (5 bases). Here the sequenced sample was peripheral blood mononuclear cells (PBMCs), taken when the disease was refractory, from a patient treated with antithyroid drugs. The CDR3 protein is CASSPGLGAGYTF. The CDR3 nucleotides read TGTGCCAGTAGCCCAGGGCTAGGCGCTGGCTACACCTTC.